This T cell receptor (beta chain) was captured in a study of shared T cell receptors in the human thymus. Method: immunoSEQ multiplex PCR; TCRdb's copy keeps in-frame clones and lacks some. The sample comprises 500,000 to 550,000 clones, approximately 80% of which are singletons, and more than 0.01% rests with the top ten. This CDR3 is 17 amino acids long. Trimming took 1 base from V and 3 from J; bases not matched to a gene: 7. The germline CDR1 and CDR2 sequences are LNHDA and SQIVND (reference sequence). A further study also used this sample, focusing on human thymus T cells. As that study records: Healthy Finnish infants undergoing corrective surgery for congenital heart defects provided the donor material. Thymus was obtained from resections taken during corrective heart surgery. Thymic and blood repertoires appeared to carry a bias in their V and J gene usage. Related reports documented highly overlapping thymic repertoires among unrelated individuals.

This TCR was sampled from a boy in the first two years of life with a congenital heart defect. Sequenced input: thymocytes. The V gene is TRBV19, the J gene TRBJ2-5, with 11 bases aligning to TRBD1. This CDR3 reads CASSIVRGTGGKETQYF. CDR3 nucleotide sequence: TGTGCCAGTAGTATAGTTCGAGGGACAGGGGGAAAAGAGACCCAGTACTTC.